Sequencing of this T cell receptor (beta chain) was carried out in a study of blood T cell repertoires in COVID-19. Study background: Acute and convalescent COVID-19 specimens originated in the United States, Italy and Spain. Nucleic acid was either cDNA or gDNA, and it came from T cells, B-cell-depleted T cells, or PBMCs.

As processed by the authors: Amplifying reference gene primers gave estimates of nucleated cell counts. The protocol was immunoSEQ multiplex PCR, while the TCRdb copy is restricted to in-frame clones and leaves out a portion. The V and J calls and clone size were taken over from that table, and D and trimming were inferred from the DNA. The repertoire includes about 330,000 clones, 70% to 90% of them detected once, and approximately 4% sits in the top ten. CDR3 size: 17 residues. V shed 9 bases and J 3 bases; nucleotides not matched to a gene: 14. Germline V gives CDR1 MNHEY, CDR2 SMNVEV (reference sequence).

This TCR was recovered from a woman in her forties or fifties with active or convalescent COVID-19. The chain carries TRBV27 and TRBJ1-4, with 9 nucleotides matching TRBD1. Sequenced input: peripheral blood. The chain's CDR3 is CASSRWGQGRANEKLFF. CDR3 bases: TGTGCCAGTAGTAGGTGGGGACAGGGTCGTGCTAATGAAAAACTGTTTTTT.